At least ten counts were recorded for the clone carrying this T cell receptor (beta chain). Its antigen is currently unknown. Sequencing ends 3 residues short of the CDR3 end; the germline J gene provides the rest. Trimming took 1 base from V and 7 from J; bases not matched to a gene: 3. The germline CDR1 and CDR2 sequences are KGHSH and LQKENI. This CDR3 is built from 15 residues. The sample is drawn from a study of T cell clonality in common variable immunodeficiency. General study points: T cell subpopulation sequencing would be needed to explain CVID clonality.

Some clones are missing from TCRdb's copy, which holds only in-frame ones; the method was immunoSEQ multiplex PCR. The sample gives under 40,000 clones, none seen only once, and the top ten clones hold 2.5% to 3%. V and J are TRBV18 and TRBJ2-1; 11 bases align to TRBD1. The TCR was taken from a person aged 18-70 years in good health. Input material: peripheral blood mononuclear cells. CDR3 in amino acids: CASSPLGTGGNEQFF. CDR3 DNA (partial): TGTGCCAGCTCACCACTGGGGACAGGGGGAAATGAG.